A single sample is the source of the 8 T cell receptor beta chains below, sequenced in a study of blood T cell repertoires in COVID-19. Data came from immunoSEQ multiplex PCR; TCRdb stores just in-frame clones and leaves some out. The table records more than 250,000 clones, about 85% of them present only once. Sequenced input: PBMCs or T cells enriched from blood (not recorded which). These receptors originate from a woman in her twenties or thirties who had recovered from COVID-19.

The rearrangement joins TRBV2 to TRBJ2-1, with D possibly matching TRBD2 (6 bases). V lost 5 bases and J lost 5, with 13 bases in between. CDR1 and CDR2 (germline): SNHLY, FYNNEI. The CDR3 is 14 residues long. Here the CDR3 reads CASSYRDWDNEQFF. CDR3 coding DNA: TGTGCCAGCAGTTACCGGGACTGGGACAATGAGCAGTTCTTC.

This clone has just one count. The chain carries TRBV5-4 and TRBJ2-1; maybe TRBD1 (5 bases). The germline V gene has CDR1 SGHNT and CDR2 YYREEE (reference sequence). The ends were cut back, 3 bases at V and 10 bases at J, with 11 bases in the middle. The CDR3 covers 12 residues. The CDR3 spells CASSSQGAEQFF. DNA of the CDR3: TGTGCCAGCAGCTCTCAAGGGGCGGAGCAGTTCTTC.

The DNA of the CDR3 is TGTGCCAGCAGTAGGGACAGGGGAGGATCACCCCTCCACTTT. This translates into CASSRDRGGSPLHF. The chain couples TRBV6-5 to TRBJ1-6; TRBD1 agrees at 10 bases. CDR1 and CDR2 from the germline V gene are MNHEY and SVGAGI. V lost 5 bases to trimming and J lost 10 bases; unmatched junction nucleotides: 5. The CDR3 runs 14 residues.

Only a few counts were recorded for this clone. CDR3 DNA: TGCGCCAGCAGCCAAGAGCGGACTTTAACCGGCGAAGCTTTCTTT. Translated: CASSQERTLTGEAFF. The genes are TRBV4-3 and TRBJ1-1; D is ambiguous. The V end was cut by 0 bases, the J end by 8 bases, with 16 bases between. The CDR3 runs 15 residues. Germline V gene data show CDR1 as LGHNA and CDR2 as YSLEER.

The chain links TRBV7-2 to TRBJ2-3, with 15 bases fitting TRBD2. J lost 6 bases, V lost 1 base, and 11 bases had no gene match. The CDR3 is made up of 19 amino acids. CDR1 and CDR2 (germline): SGHTA, FQGNSA. As DNA, the CDR3 is TGTGCCAGCAGCTTAGGGCGAGGACTAGCGGGGGGGCGGTCGGATACGCAGTATTTT. Protein sequence: CASSLGRGLAGGRSDTQYF.

This sequence joins TRBV30 and TRBJ1-4, with 8 positions matching TRBD1. The CDR3 is made up of 15 amino acids. The ends lost 1 base at V and 4 bases at J; junction bases unmatched: 5. Per germline, CDR1 GTSNPN and CDR2 SVGIG (reference sequence). This CDR3 is CAWSAAGGRNEKLFF. The CDR3, as DNA: TGTGCCTGGAGTGCAGCAGGGGGCCGTAATGAAAAACTGTTTTTT.

The gene calls are TRBV2 and TRBJ1-4; 8 bases map to TRBD1. CDR3 length: 14 amino acids. Germline loops: CDR1 SNHLY, CDR2 FYNNEI. V trimming: 6 bases; J trimming: 6 bases; junction bases outside the gene matches: 6. CDR3 DNA sequence: TGTGCCAGCAGGTCAGGGGGCCAAGATGAAAAACTGTTTTTT. Translated: CASRSGGQDEKLFF.

The chain is built from TRBV6-5 and TRBJ2-7; D possibly corresponds to TRBD2 (6 bases). The CDR3 consists of 13 residues. Germline CDR1 reads MNHEY; CDR2 reads SVGAGI. The V end lost 6 bases, the J end lost 2 bases, and 11 bases lay between the germline ends. The CDR3 DNA follows: TGTGCCAGCAGGACCCGGGGGACCTACGAGCAGTACTTC. It specifies CASRTRGTYEQYF.